This passage covers 17 T cell receptor beta chains from one sample sequenced in a study of regulatory T cells in long-lasting Graves disease. Time point here: persistent/refractory GD, antithyroid drugs over 5 years with positive TRAb. The TCR library used RNA extracted from PBMCs. Assembly of TCR beta libraries relied on iRepertoire HTBI primers together with Arm-PCR of CDR3 regions. TCRdb ran MiXCR on the multiplex PCR reads and lists one entry per CDR3 protein. The data contain a few hundred thousand distinct CDR3 sequences, 23% of them singletons. The sample in question was peripheral blood mononuclear cells (PBMCs), obtained when the disease was refractory, from a patient treated with antithyroid drugs. Receptor source: a female donor with Graves disease.

CDR3 in amino acids: CASRAGLTSNQPQHF. CDR3 DNA sequence: TGTGCCAGCAGGGCGGGATTGACTAGCAATCAGCCCCAGCATTTT. The chain couples TRBV2 to TRBJ1-5; D gene uncertain. The CDR3 runs 15 residues. Germline assignment: CDR1 SNHLY and CDR2 FYNNEI. The V end was cut by 6 bases, the J end by 0 bases, with 12 bases between.

In nucleotides, the CDR3 is TGTGCCAGCAGCTTAGCGCAAAATGAGCAGTTCTTC. Protein sequence: CASSLAQNEQFF. This rearrangement joins TRBV7-9 to TRBJ2-1, with no clear D. Trimming left V 0 bases short and J 7 bases short, with 4 bases between. The CDR3 loop spans 12 amino acids. Per germline, CDR1 SEHNR and CDR2 FQNEAQ (reference sequence). Full variable domain (rest looked up from reference TRBV7-9 and TRBJ2-1): DTGVSQNPRHKITKRGQNVTFRCDPISEHNRLYWYRQTLGQGPEFLTYFQNEAQLEKSRLLSDRFSAERPKGSFSTLEIQRTEQGDSAMYLCASSLAQNEQFFGPGTRLTVL.

By sample fraction, this clonotype is medium-sized. This chain links TRBV19 with TRBJ2-2, with D hard to call. The germline V gene has CDR1 LNHDA and CDR2 SQIVND (reference sequence). The length of the CDR3 is 13 residues. The V and J ends lost 1 base and 6 bases respectively, with 6 bases between them. CDR3 bases: TGTGCCAGTAGTATAGGGACCTCCGGGGAGCTGTTTTTT. Amino acids: CASSIGTSGELFF.

The V and J genes are TRBV20-1 and TRBJ2-5; 11 nucleotides agree with TRBD2. After removal of 0 bases from V and 7 bases from J, the junction contained 7 bases not matched to a gene. This CDR3 comprises 15 residues. Germline loops: CDR1 DFQATT, CDR2 SNEGSKA (reference sequence). The CDR3 is CSARDPGTSGSTQYF. The CDR3 DNA is TGCAGTGCTAGAGATCCCGGGACTAGCGGATCGACCCAGTACTTC.

This clonotype was found once. The gene calls are TRBV20-1 and TRBJ2-1; 7 positions match TRBD2. CDR1 and CDR2 (germline): DFQATT, SNEGSKA (reference sequence). There are 12 residues in the CDR3. The V gene end was trimmed by 5 bases and the J gene end by 10 bases; junction bases not matched to a gene: 8. The chain's CDR3 is CSARGRAGEQFF. The CDR3 DNA reads TGCAGTGCTCGGGGGAGGGCGGGGGAGCAGTTCTTC.

Only a few counts were recorded for this clonotype. V and J are TRBV7-2 and TRBJ1-1; the D is unclear. Germline CDR1 is SGHTA and CDR2 is FQGNSA. V was trimmed by 1 base and J by 4 bases, leaving 10 bases between them. This CDR3 is built from 14 residues. The CDR3, as DNA: TGTGCCAGCAGCTTAGTAGGCTGGAGCACTGAAGCTTTCTTT. Its protein is CASSLVGWSTEAFF.

In this sample, this clonotype turned up many times. This chain connects TRBV7-2 to TRBJ1-6; TRBD1 aligns across 7 bases. The CDR3 has 14 residues. The ends lost 2 bases at V and 5 bases at J; junction bases unmatched: 0. Germline CDR1 SGHTA, CDR2 FQGNSA. The CDR3 spells CASSLTGDNSPLHF. The CDR3 DNA reads TGTGCCAGCAGCTTAACAGGGGATAATTCACCCCTCCACTTT. Complete variable domain (other parts from reference TRBV7-2 and TRBJ1-6): GAGVSQSPSNKVTEKGKDVELRCDPISGHTALYWYRQSLGQGLEFLIYFQGNSAPDKSGLPSDRFSAERTGGSVSTLTIQRTQQEDSAVYLCASSLTGDNSPLHFGNGTRLTVT.

This clonotype has ten or more counts. V gene TRBV28 combines with J gene TRBJ2-7; tentatively, D is TRBD2 (5 bases). The CDR3 extends over 16 amino acids. Germline V gives CDR1 MDHEN, CDR2 SYDVKM. V lost 4 bases and J lost 3, with 19 bases in between. The DNA of the CDR3 is TGTGCCAGCAGTTCACTCTCAGCGGACCGGATCTACGAGCAGTACTTC. Amino acid sequence: CASSSLSADRIYEQYF.

This clonotype was seen at least ten times. V gene TRBV12-3 or TRBV12-4 combines with J gene TRBJ1-1; D not certain. The CDR3 runs 16 residues. V was trimmed by 7 bases and J by 0 bases, leaving 18 bases between them. This chain's CDR3 is CASTRPPGEMNTEAFF. The CDR3 bases are TGTGCCAGCACCCGGCCCCCTGGGGAAATGAACACTGAAGCTTTCTTT.

This clonotype was counted only a few times. The genes are TRBV7-9 and TRBJ2-5; D possibly corresponds to TRBD1 (6 bases). The CDR3 totals 15 residues. Germline-derived CDR1 and CDR2 are SEHNR and FQNEAQ (reference sequence). Trimming took 5 bases from V and 2 from J, leaving 15 bases between them. The CDR3 here is CASSPGRTAQETQYF. CDR3 nucleotide sequence: TGTGCCAGCAGCCCAGGCCGGACAGCGCAAGAGACCCAGTACTTC. The variable domain in full, completed from reference TRBV7-9 and TRBJ2-5, reads DTGVSQNPRHKITKRGQNVTFRCDPISEHNRLYWYRQTLGQGPEFLTYFQNEAQLEKSRLLSDRFSAERPKGSFSTLEIQRTEQGDSAMYLCASSPGRTAQETQYFGPGTRLLVL.

This clonotype was observed at least ten times. V usage is TRBV13 and J usage is TRBJ2-5; D not certain. V was shortened by 1 base and J by 5 bases, with 8 bases between the two germline ends. The CDR3 contains 13 residues. Germline-derived CDR1 and CDR2 are PRHDT and FYEKMQ (reference sequence). CDR3 DNA sequence: TGTGCCAGCAGCTTAGTTCCGGTGGAGACCCAGTACTTC. Amino acids: CASSLVPVETQYF.

A few counts support this clonotype. The chain recombines TRBV3-1 with TRBJ2-2; TRBD2 matches at 7 bases. V shed 2 bases and J 2 bases; nucleotides not matched to a gene: 2. The CDR3 loop spans 15 amino acids. Per germline, CDR1 LGHDT and CDR2 YNNKEL (reference sequence). The DNA of the CDR3 is TGTGCCAGCAGCCAAAGGGGACTAAACACCGGGGAGCTGTTTTTT. This encodes CASSQRGLNTGELFF.

The chain combines TRBV3-1 with TRBJ1-2; D may be TRBD1 (5 bases). Germline V lookup: CDR1 LGHDT, CDR2 YNNKEL (reference sequence). The length of the CDR3 is 15 residues. V shed 1 base and J shed 4 bases, with 13 bases lying between them. This CDR3 is CASSQVLTAVYGYTF. The CDR3 DNA reads as TGTGCCAGCAGCCAAGTATTGACAGCCGTCTATGGCTACACCTTC.

This clonotype was recorded a few times. The rearrangement links TRBV10-3 to TRBJ1-1; 9 bases agree with TRBD1. The CDR3 is made up of 14 amino acids. Germline V CDR1 and CDR2: ENHRY, SYGVKD. Trimming removed 6 bases from V and 6 bases from J; junction bases left unmatched: 8. CDR3: CAIREGTGRAEAFF. In DNA, the CDR3 is TGTGCCATCAGGGAAGGGACAGGGAGGGCTGAAGCTTTCTTT.

On this clonotype itself: The junction shows a germline mismatch at one end, possibly a read error. V is TRBV6-1 and J is TRBJ2-7, with TRBD1 matching over 8 bases. Germline loops: CDR1 MNHNS, CDR2 SASEGT. This CDR3 contains 14 residues. The CDR3 region is CASSPGQGDYGQYF. CDR3 in DNA: TGTGCCAGCAGCCCCGGACAGGGAGACTACGGGCAGTACTTC.

The sample holds a few counts of this clonotype. This chain joins TRBV5-5 and TRBJ1-5; 10 bases fit TRBD1. Germline V lookup: CDR1 SGHKS, CDR2 YYEKEE (reference sequence). The CDR3 is made up of 18 amino acids. After removal of 4 bases from V and 2 bases from J, the junction contained 12 bases not matched to a gene. The chain's CDR3 is CASSPLGTGASGNQPQHF. Here the CDR3 DNA reads TGTGCCAGCAGCCCACTAGGGACAGGGGCGTCCGGCAATCAGCCCCAGCATTTT.

This clonotype was counted many times. This sequence joins TRBV2 and TRBJ2-1, with D perhaps matching TRBD2 (6 bases). CDR1 SNHLY and CDR2 FYNNEI come from the germline V gene. The CDR3 sequence is 15 residues long. V dropped 8 bases and J dropped 8 bases, with 22 bases sitting between them. This CDR3 is CASRSGGTGRHEQFF. The CDR3 region has the DNA TGTGCCAGCCGGAGCGGCGGGACGGGTCGCCATGAGCAGTTCTTC.